The sequence of this TCR beta chain was determined in a study of T cell repertoires in cytomegalovirus infection. Study at large: Shared public TCR beta signatures pointed to both CMV infection and a matching HLA type.

Germline assignment: CDR1 SNHLY and CDR2 FYNNEI. The CDR3 is 14 amino acids. The V and J ends lost 5 bases and 6 bases, in that order; junction bases with no gene match: 7. This clonotype has more than one count but fewer than ten. What it recognizes is unknown. Findings and limits, study-wide: What dominated the ex vivo response were HLA-C-restricted CMV-specific TCR beta clonotypes.

In TCRdb, the reads were re-called with MiXCR into one record per CDR3 protein. The sample carries roughly 600,000 distinct CDR3 sequences, about 24% recorded once. The source is a human donor in good health (CMV status not recorded). Some clones in this sample may be carry-over from other donors' samples. V gene TRBV2 combines with J gene TRBJ2-7; TRBD1 agrees at 10 bases. Material for sequencing was CD8+ T cells from PBMCs. The CDR3 nucleotides are TGTGCCAGCAGTTCCGGGACAGGGGTCGGCGAGCAGTACTTC. Translated: CASSSGTGVGEQYF.